Listed below are T cell receptor beta chains from one sample, sequenced in a study of cytomegalovirus exposure and HLA in healthy donors. Clones were read by immunoSEQ multiplex PCR, and TCRdb kept only the in-frame ones, dropping some. The table lists about 180,000 clones, 80% of them singletons. Sequences were obtained from PBMCs. The receptors derive from a man in his thirties or forties in good health and CMV-seropositive. Each CDR3 is given with its conserved first and last residue. The order of the fields is clone size, J gene, V gene, D gene, CDR3 DNA, CDR3 protein. The D gene is left open where the match is weak. The size field is filled for only some rows; it gives once, few, many or a size class.

- | TRBJ2-5 | TRBV6-6 | TRBD1 | TGTGCCAGCAGTACGTCCCGACAGGGGCGGGAAGAGACCCAGTACTTC | CASSTSRQGREETQYF
- | TRBJ2-5 | TRBV6-1 | - | TGTGCCAGCAGTGAGGGCAGACATGTGGAGACCCAGTACTTC | CASSEGRHVETQYF
- | TRBJ2-7 | TRBV7-2 | TRBD1 | TGTGCCAGCAGCCAAGGGACAGGGGGCGCCTACGAGCAGTACTTC | CASSQGTGGAYEQYF
- | TRBJ2-1 | TRBV7-9 | - | TGTGCCAGCAGCCCTAGGTTTAGCGGATCCTACACCTACAATGAGCAGTTCTTC | CASSPRFSGSYTYNEQFF
- | TRBJ2-2 | TRBV9 | - | TGTGCCAGCAGCGTAGCCCAGGGTTCCACCGGGGAGCTGTTTTTT | CASSVAQGSTGELFF
once | TRBJ2-6 | TRBV29-1 | - | TGCAGCGTGGACCCTGGAGGATCTGGGGCCAACGTCCTGACTTTC | CSVDPGGSGANVLTF
- | TRBJ2-1 | TRBV5-1 | TRBD2 | TGCGCCAGCACCTCTAGACTAGCGGGGAGCAATGAGCAGTTCTTC | CASTSRLAGSNEQFF
- | TRBJ2-3 | TRBV6-5 | - | TGTGCCAGCAGCCCCACTGAATACACAGATACGCAGTATTTT | CASSPTEYTDTQYF
- | TRBJ2-3 | TRBV4-2 | TRBD2 | TGTGCCAGCAGCCCGGGACTAGCGACAGATACGCAGTATTTT | CASSPGLATDTQYF
- | TRBJ2-7 | TRBV27 | - | TGTGCCAGCAGTTTTGCTAGTTCCTACGAGCAGTACTTC | CASSFASSYEQYF
- | TRBJ1-4 | TRBV28 | - | TGTGCCTCGAGTCGTTCCCCGACCGGGAGGTATGATGAAAAACTGTTTTTT | CASSRSPTGRYDEKLFF
- | TRBJ2-2 | TRBV6-4 | - | TGTGCCAGCAGTGACTCTAGCACCGGGGAGCTGTTTTTT | CASSDSSTGELFF
- | TRBJ1-1 | TRBV2 | - | TGTGCCACAATCTCATTTGGGCCTTACGCTTTCTTT | CATISFGPYAFF
once | TRBJ2-1 | TRBV12-5 | TRBD2 | TGTGCTAGTGGTTTGGTAATCCCCAGCGGGGGGGCCCAATGGAGGAATGAGCAGTTCTTC | CASGLVIPSGGAQWRNEQFF
- | TRBJ1-4 | TRBV4-1 | - | TGCGCCAGCAGCCAACCACAGGGTAGTCGAACTAATGAAAAACTGTTTTTT | CASSQPQGSRTNEKLFF
once | TRBJ2-1 | TRBV2 | TRBD2 | TGTGCCAGTAGCGGGGGCTCCTACAATGAGCAGTTCTTC | CASSGGSYNEQFF
- | TRBJ1-4 | TRBV7-6 | TRBD1 | TGTGCCAGCAGCCAGGACAGGGGGAATGAAAAACTGTTTTTT | CASSQDRGNEKLFF
- | TRBJ2-5 | TRBV20-1 | - | TGCAGTGCTGGGGAGGAGACCCAGTACTTC | CSAGEETQYF
- | TRBJ1-3 | TRBV15 | - | TGTGCCACCAGCCGAGCGCAGGATACTGGAAACACCATATATTTT | CATSRAQDTGNTIYF
once | TRBJ2-5 | TRBV5-1 | - | TGCGCCAGCAGCTTGGGTACTACCCAAGAGACCCAGTACTTC | CASSLGTTQETQYF
- | TRBJ1-1 | TRBV30 | TRBD1 | TGTGCCTGGAGGGGACAGGCAAACACTGAAGCTTTCTTT | CAWRGQANTEAFF
- | TRBJ1-1 | TRBV7-9 | TRBD1 | TGTTCCAGCAGCTCCTTACTGACAGGGGGCACGAACACTGAAGCTTTCTTT | CSSSSLLTGGTNTEAFF
- | TRBJ2-3 | TRBV21-1 | - | TGTGCCAGCAGCAAAGAGAGGGTTCCCCGCACAGATACGCAGTATTTT | CASSKERVPRTDTQYF
- | TRBJ1-2 | TRBV30 | TRBD1 | TGTGCCTGGAGTGGGACAGGGGGCGGGAGCTATGGCTACACCTTC | CAWSGTGGGSYGYTF
- | TRBJ2-7 | TRBV28 | TRBD1 | TGTGCCAGCAGCATCTTGGACAGGGGGCTTGAGCAGTACTTC | CASSILDRGLEQYF
- | TRBJ1-2 | TRBV15 | TRBD1 | TGTGCCACCAGCAGAGGGGGACAGGGGAGGGGTGGCTACACCTTC | CATSRGGQGRGGYTF
- | TRBJ1-3 | TRBV11-2 | - | TGTGCCAGCAGCTTCGATCAGGGGCGAGGAAACACCATATATTTT | CASSFDQGRGNTIYF
- | TRBJ2-7 | TRBV11-3 | TRBD1 | TGTGCCAGCAGCTTAGGGACAGGGACCTACGAGCAGTACTTC | CASSLGTGTYEQYF
few | TRBJ1-1 | TRBV27 | - | TGTGCCAGCAGCCCACAGGGCCGGAGGAACACTGAAGCTTTCTTT | CASSPQGRRNTEAFF
- | TRBJ1-5 | TRBV4-3 | - | TGCGCCAGCAGCCAAGATCCGGGGCAGCCCCAGCATTTT | CASSQDPGQPQHF
- | TRBJ2-5 | TRBV30 | - | TGTGCCTGGAGTCGTAGCGGTCAAGAGACCCAGTACTTC | CAWSRSGQETQYF
- | TRBJ2-7 | TRBV6-1 | TRBD1 | TGTGCCAGCAGTGAAGGGACAGGGGGATTCTTGGAGCAGTACTTC | CASSEGTGGFLEQYF
- | TRBJ1-4 | TRBV4-1 | - | TGCGCCAGCAGCCAGGTTCAGGGAGGCGAAAAACTGTTTTTT | CASSQVQGGEKLFF
- | TRBJ2-3 | TRBV7-2 | TRBD2 | TGTGCCAGCAGCTTATTGGCGGGAGCCCTCACAGATACGCAGTATTTT | CASSLLAGALTDTQYF
few | TRBJ1-1 | TRBV5-6 | TRBD1 | TGTGCCAGCAGCCCAACGACAGGGGGTGGGACTGAAGCTTTCTTT | CASSPTTGGGTEAFF
- | TRBJ1-1 | TRBV28 | - | TGTGCCAGCAGTCCTCCGGGAGACGCGACGCGAGCTTTCTTT | CASSPPGDATRAFF
few | TRBJ1-3 | TRBV6-1 | - | TGTGCCAGCAGCGAAACAGGGTACTCTGGAAACACCATATATTTT | CASSETGYSGNTIYF
- | TRBJ2-5 | TRBV7-6 | TRBD2 | TGTGCCAGCAGCTTATCAAGACTAGCGGGGGGGCGGGAGACCCAGTACTTC | CASSLSRLAGGRETQYF
- | TRBJ2-7 | TRBV9 | - | TGTGCCAGCAGCCCGCGCACCGGGACAACCTTCTACGAGCAGTACTTC | CASSPRTGTTFYEQYF
- | TRBJ1-6 | TRBV27 | - | TGTGCCAGCAGCGACGCGGGGGCACATTCACCCCTCCACTTT | CASSDAGAHSPLHF
- | TRBJ2-7 | TRBV19 | TRBD1 | TGTGCCAGTAGTATGGCAGGGGGCTCCTACGAGCAGTACTTC | CASSMAGGSYEQYF
- | TRBJ2-5 | TRBV13 | - | TGTGCCAGCTCTTCCGGGCAGGGAGAGACCCAGTACTTC | CASSSGQGETQYF
- | TRBJ2-3 | TRBV2 | TRBD1 | TGTGCCAGCAGTTACAGGGGGAGAAACACAGATACGCAGTATTTT | CASSYRGRNTDTQYF